These T cell receptor beta chains were read from a single sample in a study of cytomegalovirus exposure and HLA in healthy donors. Sequenced by immunoSEQ multiplex PCR; TCRdb stores in-frame clones only, minus some. The sample contains under 300,000 clones, around 80% of which appear only once. The sequencing sample was made of PBMCs. The receptors derive from a woman aged 60-70 years in good health and CMV-seropositive. The CDR3 runs from the conserved cysteine through the conserved F or W. A D gene is named only where the DNA matches it firmly. Size values are once, few and many counts, or a class for expanded clones, and some rows have none.

J: TRBJ2-7; size: -; V: TRBV5-1; D: TRBD2; DNA: TGCGCCAGCAGGAGCACTGGGACTACAGACGAGCAGTACTTC; CDR3: CASRSTGTTDEQYF
J: TRBJ2-3; size: -; V: TRBV9; D: -; DNA: TGTGCCAGCAGCGTCAGCGGTCGGGATACGCAGTATTTT; CDR3: CASSVSGRDTQYF
J: TRBJ2-1; size: few; V: TRBV21-1; D: -; DNA: TGTGCCAGCAGCTTCTCGGGCTCCTACAATGAGCAGTTCTTC; CDR3: CASSFSGSYNEQFF
J: TRBJ2-5; size: -; V: TRBV19; D: TRBD1; DNA: TGTGCCAGTAGCCTAAGGACAGGGTTCCTACAAGAGACCCAGTACTTC; CDR3: CASSLRTGFLQETQYF
J: TRBJ1-1; size: -; V: TRBV4-1; D: -; DNA: TGCGCCAGCAGCCAACCGGGGAACACTGAAGCTTTCTTT; CDR3: CASSQPGNTEAFF
J: TRBJ2-2; size: -; V: TRBV25-1; D: TRBD1; DNA: TGTGCCAGTACCGGACAGGGGGATTATACCGGGGAGCTGTTTTTT; CDR3: CASTGQGDYTGELFF
J: TRBJ2-6; size: -; V: TRBV4-1; D: -; DNA: TGCGCCAGCAGCCAAGAGTACGGGTCTGGGGCCAACGTCCTGACTTTC; CDR3: CASSQEYGSGANVLTF
J: TRBJ2-1; size: once; V: TRBV13; D: -; DNA: TGTGCCAGCAGCTTCTCCGCGAGCTCCTACAATGAGCAGTTCTTC; CDR3: CASSFSASSYNEQFF
J: TRBJ2-7; size: -; V: TRBV28; D: TRBD2; DNA: TGTGCCAGCAGCCCTAGCGGGGTCTCCTACGAGCAGTACTTC; CDR3: CASSPSGVSYEQYF
J: TRBJ1-3; size: -; V: TRBV5-4; D: -; DNA: TGTGCCAGCAGCTTGTTCGGGGGCTCTGGAAACACCATATATTTT; CDR3: CASSLFGGSGNTIYF
J: TRBJ1-1; size: -; V: TRBV19; D: -; DNA: TGTGCCAGTAGTCCTGGGACTAGGGTAACTGAAGCTTTCTTT; CDR3: CASSPGTRVTEAFF
J: TRBJ2-7; size: -; V: TRBV28; D: TRBD2; DNA: TGTGCCAGCAGGCCACCGGGGGGGATCTACGAGCAGTACTTC; CDR3: CASRPPGGIYEQYF
J: TRBJ1-2; size: -; V: TRBV6-1; D: -; DNA: TGTGCCAGCAGTGAGCAGGGCGGTGGCTACACCTTC; CDR3: CASSEQGGGYTF
J: TRBJ2-2; size: -; V: TRBV4-1; D: TRBD2; DNA: TGCGCCAGCAGCCAATCCTTTTTAGCGGGAGGCACTACCGGGGAGCTGTTTTTT; CDR3: CASSQSFLAGGTTGELFF
J: TRBJ1-4; size: -; V: TRBV7-9; D: TRBD1; DNA: TGTGCCAGCAGCCGGACAGGGGGGGATGAAAAACTGTTTTTT; CDR3: CASSRTGGDEKLFF
J: TRBJ2-3; size: -; V: TRBV7-3; D: TRBD2; DNA: TGTGCCAGCAGCTTAGTGAGGGAGGGCCGCACAGATACGCAGTATTTT; CDR3: CASSLVREGRTDTQYF
J: TRBJ1-2; size: once; V: TRBV28; D: TRBD1; DNA: TGTGCCAGCAGCCCCTGGGGACAGAGAGGGGCTAACTATGGCTACACCTTC; CDR3: CASSPWGQRGANYGYTF
J: TRBJ1-1; size: -; V: TRBV13; D: TRBD1; DNA: TGTGCCACCGCCCAGACAGGGAAGATAGCTTTCTTT; CDR3: CATAQTGKIAFF
J: TRBJ2-1; size: -; V: TRBV25-1; D: TRBD2; DNA: TGTGCCAGCAGTGAACCCATACGCGGGAGGGCTGGTGAGCAGTTCTTC; CDR3: CASSEPIRGRAGEQFF
J: TRBJ1-1; size: few; V: TRBV5-1; D: TRBD1; DNA: TGCGCCAGCAGCCCTAGGACAGGGGCGAACACTGAAGCTTTCTTT; CDR3: CASSPRTGANTEAFF
J: TRBJ2-7; size: -; V: TRBV7-6; D: -; DNA: TGTGCCAGCAGCCCGACGGGGTGGGAGCAGTACTTC; CDR3: CASSPTGWEQYF
J: TRBJ2-5; size: -; V: TRBV10-2; D: -; DNA: TGCGCCAGCAGTGCGGTCGAGACCCAGTACTTC; CDR3: CASSAVETQYF
J: TRBJ2-2; size: -; V: TRBV7-2; D: TRBD2; DNA: TGTGCCAGCAGCCCCGGGACTAGCCCGACCGGGGAGCTGTTTTTT; CDR3: CASSPGTSPTGELFF
J: TRBJ2-2; size: -; V: TRBV19; D: -; DNA: TGTGCCAGTAGTATAGATCGGGGAGATGGCACCGGGGAGCTGTTTTTT; CDR3: CASSIDRGDGTGELFF
J: TRBJ2-2; size: -; V: TRBV11-1; D: -; DNA: TGTGCCAGCAGCCGTTTTCAGGGGGAGGACGGGGAGCTGTTTTTT; CDR3: CASSRFQGEDGELFF
J: TRBJ2-5; size: -; V: TRBV7-4; D: TRBD2; DNA: TGTGCCAGCAGCTTAGTGGCGGGAGTCTCCCAAGAGACCCAGTACTTC; CDR3: CASSLVAGVSQETQYF
J: TRBJ2-3; size: -; V: TRBV18; D: -; DNA: TGTGCCAGCTCACCGTATCGGAGGGGCACAGATACGCAGTATTTT; CDR3: CASSPYRRGTDTQYF
J: TRBJ2-1; size: -; V: TRBV6-1; D: TRBD2; DNA: TGTGCCAGCAGTGAAGATCTAGGACTAGCATCCTACAATGAGCAGTTCTTC; CDR3: CASSEDLGLASYNEQFF
J: TRBJ1-1; size: -; V: TRBV4-1; D: -; DNA: TGCGCCAGCAGCCAACTCGTGAACACTGAAGCTTTCTTT; CDR3: CASSQLVNTEAFF